This record looks at one TCR beta chain sequence and its context. Its antigen remains unknown. Within the sample, other DNA sequences also encode this same CDR3. Expressed TCRB transcripts were sequenced after all isolated RNA was converted to cDNA. The protocol was immunoSEQ multiplex PCR, while the TCRdb copy is restricted to in-frame clones and leaves out a portion. The top ten clones hold about 6.6% of a sample with 330,000 or so clones, 12% to 15% of them seen once. Staining for CD45RO/CCR7/CD25/CD127/CD95/CD27 allowed sorting of CD4+ naive, central memory, regulatory and stem cell-like memory cells. Germline V gives CDR1 LGHNA, CDR2 YNFKEQ. Trimming removed 8 bases at V and 3 bases at J, with 6 bases between. The CDR3 is 11 residues long. This sample was taken from a study of beta chain features in type 1 diabetes. At the level of the study: Over all samples combined, 107,917,701 sorted cells were examined.

Overall study results and limits: Whether HLA type influences TCRB rearrangement remained unresolved here.

The V gene is TRBV4-2, the J gene TRBJ2-3; D is unresolved. Sequencing input: central memory CD4+ T cells from blood. This receptor was obtained from a young man in good health. The CDR3 DNA sequence: TGTGCCAGCTCGCCGACAGATACGCAGTATTTT. Translation gives CASSPTDTQYF.